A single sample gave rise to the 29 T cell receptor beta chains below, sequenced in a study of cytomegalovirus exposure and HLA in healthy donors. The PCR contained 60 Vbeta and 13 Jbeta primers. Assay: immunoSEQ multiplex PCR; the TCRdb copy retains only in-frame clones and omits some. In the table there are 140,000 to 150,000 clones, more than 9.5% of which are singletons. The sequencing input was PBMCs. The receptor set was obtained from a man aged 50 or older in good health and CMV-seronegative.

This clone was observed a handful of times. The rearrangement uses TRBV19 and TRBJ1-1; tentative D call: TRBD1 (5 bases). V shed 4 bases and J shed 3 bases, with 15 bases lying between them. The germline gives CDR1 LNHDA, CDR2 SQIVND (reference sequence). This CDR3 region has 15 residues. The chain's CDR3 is CASSKLRGGDTEAFF. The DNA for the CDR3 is TGTGCCAGTAGTAAACTCCGGGGAGGGGACACTGAAGCTTTCTTT.

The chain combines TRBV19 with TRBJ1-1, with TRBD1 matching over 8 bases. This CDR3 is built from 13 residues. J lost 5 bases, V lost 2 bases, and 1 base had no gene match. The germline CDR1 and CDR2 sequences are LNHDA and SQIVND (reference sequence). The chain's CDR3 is CASSITGGTEAFF. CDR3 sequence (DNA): TGTGCCAGTAGTATAACAGGGGGGACTGAAGCTTTCTTT.

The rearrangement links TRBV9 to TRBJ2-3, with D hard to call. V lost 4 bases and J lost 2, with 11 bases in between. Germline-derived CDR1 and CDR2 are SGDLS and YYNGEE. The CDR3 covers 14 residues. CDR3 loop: CASSTDQITDTQYF. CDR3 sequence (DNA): TGTGCCAGCAGCACAGACCAGATCACAGATACGCAGTATTTT.

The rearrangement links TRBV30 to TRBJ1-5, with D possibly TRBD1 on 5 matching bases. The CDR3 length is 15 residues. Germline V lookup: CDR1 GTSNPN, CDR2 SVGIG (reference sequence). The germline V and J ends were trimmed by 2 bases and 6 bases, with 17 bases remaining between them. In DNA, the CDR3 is TGTGCCTGGAGTCCGCCTAGGGGTCCGGGTCAGCCCCAGCATTTT. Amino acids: CAWSPPRGPGQPQHF.

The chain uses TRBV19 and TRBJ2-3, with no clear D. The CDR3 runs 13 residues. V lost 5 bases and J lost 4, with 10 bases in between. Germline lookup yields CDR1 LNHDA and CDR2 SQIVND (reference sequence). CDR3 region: CASSGVPPDTQYF. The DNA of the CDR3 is TGTGCCAGTAGTGGAGTCCCCCCAGATACGCAGTATTTT.

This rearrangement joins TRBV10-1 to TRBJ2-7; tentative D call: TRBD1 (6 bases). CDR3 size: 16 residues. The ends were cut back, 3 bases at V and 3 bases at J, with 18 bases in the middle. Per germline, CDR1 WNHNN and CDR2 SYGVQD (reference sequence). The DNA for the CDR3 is TGCGCCAGCAGTGATGCCGGGACAAGGGGCCACTACGAGCAGTACTTC. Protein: CASSDAGTRGHYEQYF.

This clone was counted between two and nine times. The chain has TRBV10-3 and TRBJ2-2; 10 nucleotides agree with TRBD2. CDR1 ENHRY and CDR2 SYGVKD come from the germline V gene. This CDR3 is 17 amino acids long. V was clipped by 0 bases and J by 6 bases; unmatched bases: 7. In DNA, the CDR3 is TGTGCCATCAGTGAGTCGCCTAGCGGGAGTGGATCCGGGGAGCTGTTTTTT. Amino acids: CAISESPSGSGSGELFF.

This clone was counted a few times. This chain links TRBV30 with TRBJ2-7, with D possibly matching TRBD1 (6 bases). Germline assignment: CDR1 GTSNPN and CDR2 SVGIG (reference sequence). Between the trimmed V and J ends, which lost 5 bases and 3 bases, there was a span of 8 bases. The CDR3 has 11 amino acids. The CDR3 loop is CAWEGDYEQYF. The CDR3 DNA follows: TGTGCCTGGGAGGGGGACTACGAGCAGTACTTC. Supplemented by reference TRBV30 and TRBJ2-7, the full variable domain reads SQTIHQWPATLVQPVGSPLSLECTVEGTSNPNLYWYRQAAGRGLQLLFYSVGIGQISSEVPQNLSASRPQDRQFILSSKKLLLSDSGFYLCAWEGDYEQYFGPGTRLTVT.

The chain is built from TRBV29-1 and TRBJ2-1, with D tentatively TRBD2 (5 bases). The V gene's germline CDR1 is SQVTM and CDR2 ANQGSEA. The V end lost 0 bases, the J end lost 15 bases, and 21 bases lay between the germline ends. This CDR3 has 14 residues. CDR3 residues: CSVEEASGGPKRFF. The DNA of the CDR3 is TGCAGCGTTGAAGAAGCATCCGGCGGGCCCAAAAGGTTCTTC.

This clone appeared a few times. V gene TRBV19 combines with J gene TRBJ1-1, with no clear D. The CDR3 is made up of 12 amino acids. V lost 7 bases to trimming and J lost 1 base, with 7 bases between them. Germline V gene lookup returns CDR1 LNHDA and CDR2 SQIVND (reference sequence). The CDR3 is CASTKRNTEAFF. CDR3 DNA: TGTGCCAGTACTAAGAGGAACACTGAAGCTTTCTTT. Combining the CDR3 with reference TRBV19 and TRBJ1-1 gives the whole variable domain DGGITQSPKYLFRKEGQNVTLSCEQNLNHDAMYWYRQDPGQGLRLIYYSQIVNDFQKGDIAEGYSVSREKKESFPLTVTSAQKNPTAFYLCASTKRNTEAFFGQGTRLTVV.

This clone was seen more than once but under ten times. The CDR3 here is CASSFDTRNQPQHF. The CDR3, as DNA: TGTGCCAGCAGTTTCGACACCCGCAATCAGCCCCAGCATTTT. The chain couples TRBV6-6 to TRBJ1-5; D is uncertain. Trimming left V 4 bases short and J 2 bases short, with 9 bases between. Germline V gene data show CDR1 as MNHNY and CDR2 as SVGAGI (reference sequence). This CDR3 spans 14 amino acids.

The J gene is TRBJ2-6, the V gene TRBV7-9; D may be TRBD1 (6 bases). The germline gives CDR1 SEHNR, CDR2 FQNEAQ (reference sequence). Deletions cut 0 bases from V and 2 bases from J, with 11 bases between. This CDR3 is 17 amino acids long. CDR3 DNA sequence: TGTGCCAGCAGCTTAGCTTTACAGGGAACTGGGGCCAACGTCCTGACTTTC. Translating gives CASSLALQGTGANVLTF.

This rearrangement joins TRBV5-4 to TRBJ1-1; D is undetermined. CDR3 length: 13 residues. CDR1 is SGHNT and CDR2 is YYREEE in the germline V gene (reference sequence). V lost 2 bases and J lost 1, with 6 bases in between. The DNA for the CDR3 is TGTGCCAGCAGCTTCGGCGGGAACACTGAAGCTTTCTTT. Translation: CASSFGGNTEAFF.

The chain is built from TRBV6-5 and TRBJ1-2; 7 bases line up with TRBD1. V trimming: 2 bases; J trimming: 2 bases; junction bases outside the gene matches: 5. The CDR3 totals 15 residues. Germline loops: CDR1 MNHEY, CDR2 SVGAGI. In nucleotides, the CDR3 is TGTGCCAGCAGTTACGCGACAGGGCCCAACTATGGCTACACCTTC. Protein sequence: CASSYATGPNYGYTF.

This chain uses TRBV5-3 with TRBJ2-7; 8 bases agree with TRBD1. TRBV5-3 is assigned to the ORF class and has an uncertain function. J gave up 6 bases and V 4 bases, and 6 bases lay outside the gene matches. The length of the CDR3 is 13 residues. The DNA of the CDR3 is TGTGCCAGAAGCGGCCAGGGGGCGGTCGAGCAGTACTTC. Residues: CARSGQGAVEQYF.

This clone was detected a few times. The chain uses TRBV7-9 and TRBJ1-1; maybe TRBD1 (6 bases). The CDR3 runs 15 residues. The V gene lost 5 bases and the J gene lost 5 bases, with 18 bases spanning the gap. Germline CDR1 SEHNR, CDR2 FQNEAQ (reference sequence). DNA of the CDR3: TGTGCCAGCAGCGAACGAACAGGGTATGGTACTGAAGCTTTCTTT. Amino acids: CASSERTGYGTEAFF.

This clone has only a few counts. CDR3 DNA: TGTGCCAGCAGTGACAGGACAGGGAGGCTCACCGGGGAGCTGTTTTTT. This encodes CASSDRTGRLTGELFF. This chain connects TRBV2 to TRBJ2-2; 8 nucleotides agree with TRBD1. The V segment lost 3 bases and the J segment 4 bases; nucleotides outside the gene matches: 7. CDR3 size: 16 residues. The germline gives CDR1 SNHLY, CDR2 FYNNEI.

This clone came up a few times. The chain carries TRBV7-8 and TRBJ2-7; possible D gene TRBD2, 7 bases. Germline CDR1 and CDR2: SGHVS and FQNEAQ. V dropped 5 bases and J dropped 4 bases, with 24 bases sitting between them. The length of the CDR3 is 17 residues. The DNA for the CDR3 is TGTGCCAGCAGCCCACCCCTGGCAGGGGACGGGGGGTACGAGCAGTACTTC. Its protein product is CASSPPLAGDGGYEQYF.

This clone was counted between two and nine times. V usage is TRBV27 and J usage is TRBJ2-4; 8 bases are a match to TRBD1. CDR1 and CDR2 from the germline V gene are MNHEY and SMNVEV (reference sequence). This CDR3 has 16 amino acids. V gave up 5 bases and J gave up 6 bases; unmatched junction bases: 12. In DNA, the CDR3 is TGTGCCAGCAGTGACAGGGGCGGCGGTAGTGGAAACATTCAGTACTTC. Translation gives CASSDRGGGSGNIQYF.

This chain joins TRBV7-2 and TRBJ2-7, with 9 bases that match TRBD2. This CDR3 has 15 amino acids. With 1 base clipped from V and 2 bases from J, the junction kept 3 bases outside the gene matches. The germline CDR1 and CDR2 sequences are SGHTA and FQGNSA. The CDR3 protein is CASSLDIAGAYEQYF. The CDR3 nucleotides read TGTGCCAGCAGCTTAGATATAGCGGGAGCCTACGAGCAGTACTTC.

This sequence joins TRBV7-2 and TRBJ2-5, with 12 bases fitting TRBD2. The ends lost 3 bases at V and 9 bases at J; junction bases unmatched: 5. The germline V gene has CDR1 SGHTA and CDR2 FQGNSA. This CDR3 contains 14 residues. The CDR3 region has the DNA TGTGCCAGCAGCTTCCGGACTAGCGGGGTGCCCCAGTACTTC. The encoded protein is CASSFRTSGVPQYF.

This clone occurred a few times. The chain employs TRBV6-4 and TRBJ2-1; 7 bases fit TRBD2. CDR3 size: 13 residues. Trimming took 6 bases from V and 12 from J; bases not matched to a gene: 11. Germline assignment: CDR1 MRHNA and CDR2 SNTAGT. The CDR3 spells CASRRGLVAGQFF. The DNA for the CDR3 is TGTGCCAGCAGGCGGGGGTTGGTAGCGGGGCAGTTCTTC.

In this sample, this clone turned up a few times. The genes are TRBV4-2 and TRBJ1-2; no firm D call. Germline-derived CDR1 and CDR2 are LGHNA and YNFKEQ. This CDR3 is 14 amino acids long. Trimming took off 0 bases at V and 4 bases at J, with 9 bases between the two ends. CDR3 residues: CASSQETATYGYTF. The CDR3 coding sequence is TGTGCCAGCAGCCAAGAAACAGCTACCTATGGCTACACCTTC.

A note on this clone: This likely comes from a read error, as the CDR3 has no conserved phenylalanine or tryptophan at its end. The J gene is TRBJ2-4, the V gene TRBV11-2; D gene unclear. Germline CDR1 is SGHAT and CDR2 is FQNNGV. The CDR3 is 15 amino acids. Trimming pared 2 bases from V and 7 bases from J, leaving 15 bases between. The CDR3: CASSLSNPQANIQYV. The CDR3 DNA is TGTGCCAGCAGCTTATCAAACCCTCAGGCGAACATTCAGTACGTC.

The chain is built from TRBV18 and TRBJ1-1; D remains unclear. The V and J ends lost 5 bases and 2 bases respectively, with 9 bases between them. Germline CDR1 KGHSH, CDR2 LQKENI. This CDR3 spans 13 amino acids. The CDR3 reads CASSSTDNTEAFF. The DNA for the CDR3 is TGTGCCAGCTCATCCACAGATAACACTGAAGCTTTCTTT.

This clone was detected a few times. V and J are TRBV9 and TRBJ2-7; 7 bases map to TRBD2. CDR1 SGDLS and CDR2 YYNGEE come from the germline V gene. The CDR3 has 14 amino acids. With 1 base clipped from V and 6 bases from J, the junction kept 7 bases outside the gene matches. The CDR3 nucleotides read TGTGCCAGCAGCGTAAGGTGGGAGGGGTTCGAGCAGTACTTC. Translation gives CASSVRWEGFEQYF.

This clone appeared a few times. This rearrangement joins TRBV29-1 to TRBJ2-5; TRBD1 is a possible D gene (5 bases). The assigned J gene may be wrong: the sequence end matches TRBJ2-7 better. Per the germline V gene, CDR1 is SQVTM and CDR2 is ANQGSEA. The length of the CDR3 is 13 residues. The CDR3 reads CSVEAVGAREQYF. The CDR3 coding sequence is TGCAGCGTTGAAGCCGTAGGGGCGCGCGAGCAGTACTTC.

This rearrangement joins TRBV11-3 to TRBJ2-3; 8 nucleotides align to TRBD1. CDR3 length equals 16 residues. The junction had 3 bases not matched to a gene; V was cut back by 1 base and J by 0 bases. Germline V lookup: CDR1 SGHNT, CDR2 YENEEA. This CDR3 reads CASSLAGQGSTDTQYF. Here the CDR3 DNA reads TGTGCCAGCAGCTTAGCCGGACAGGGAAGCACAGATACGCAGTATTTT.

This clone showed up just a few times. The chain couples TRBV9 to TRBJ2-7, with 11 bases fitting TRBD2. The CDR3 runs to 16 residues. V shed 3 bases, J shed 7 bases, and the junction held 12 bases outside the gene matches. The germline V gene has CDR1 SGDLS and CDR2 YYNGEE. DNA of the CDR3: TGTGCCAGCAGCGCAACCAGACTAGCGGGATCGGCGGAGCAGTACTTC. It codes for CASSATRLAGSAEQYF.